The source of this TCR beta chain is a study of Graves' ophthalmopathy and Graves' hyperthyroidism. This clonotype has at least ten counts. The authors used Ficoll-Paque density gradient centrifugation to separate PBMCs. The input was around 9 ml of fresh peripheral blood. Researchers took RNA transcripts and amplified TCR beta CDR3 regions from them. Investigators did first-round RT-PCR with HTBI primers, then second-round multiplex PCR. TCRdb independently ran MiXCR on the multiplex PCR reads; one entry per CDR3 protein. The profile shows 650,000 to 900,000 distinct CDR3 sequences, 35% to 50% of them singletons. The CDR3 consists of 13 residues. V was cut by 0 bases and J by 8 bases, with 11 bases left in between. Germline V gene lookup returns CDR1 SGHTS and CDR2 YDEGEE.

The genes are TRBV5-8 and TRBJ1-1; TRBD1 might be the D (5 bases). The sequenced sample consisted of peripheral blood. The sequence was obtained from an adult man with Graves' ophthalmopathy. Here the CDR3 reads CASSLAGTVEAFF. DNA of the CDR3: TGTGCCAGCAGCTTGGCGGGGACGGTGGAAGCTTTCTTT. The full variable domain, rest sourced from reference TRBV5-8 and TRBJ1-1, is EAGVTQSPTHLIKTRGQQATLRCSPISGHTSVYWYQQALGLGLQFLLWYDEGEERNRGNFPPRFSGRQFPNYSSELNVNALELEDSALYLCASSLAGTVEAFFGQGTRLTVV.